The 3 T cell receptor beta chains below all came from one sample that was sequenced in a study of EBV T-cell therapy then PD-1 blockade in nasopharyngeal carcinoma. Repertoires were generated with immunoSEQ multiplex PCR, while TCRdb's copy carries only in-frame clones and drops some. Of over 15,000 clones in the sample, approximately 84% were seen once. The treatment: AdE1-LMPpoly-expanded autologous EBV-specific T-cell therapy followed by anti-PD-1 nivolumab. Their antigens remain unidentified. The sample here was CD8+ T cells from blood, taken at approximately day 30 from a patient whose treatment included autologous EBV-specific T cells and nivolumab. These receptors all stem from a middle-aged man with nasopharyngeal carcinoma.

The gene calls are TRBV21-1 and TRBJ1-2; whether TRBD1, the table's D call, matches the DNA was not checked. TRBV21-1 is listed as a pseudogene. CDR3 length: 13 residues. The chain's CDR3 is CASNPDRFYGYTF. The CDR3 DNA follows: TGTGCCAGCAACCCGGACAGGTTCTATGGCTACACCTTC.

This chain uses TRBV6-4 with TRBJ2-2; 10 bases fit TRBD1. Germline V lookup: CDR1 MRHNA, CDR2 SNTAGT. J gave up 3 bases and V 5 bases, and 3 bases lay outside the gene matches. CDR3 length equals 15 residues. The CDR3 here is CASSKGQGDTGELFF. The CDR3 DNA follows: TGTGCCAGCAGTAAAGGACAGGGGGACACCGGGGAGCTGTTTTTT.

This clone has just one count. This sequence joins TRBV25-1 and TRBJ2-7, with 7 bases matching TRBD1. The V gene's germline CDR1 is MGHDK and CDR2 SYGVNS. J gave up 5 bases and V 2 bases, and 18 bases lay outside the gene matches. The CDR3 has 18 amino acids. The CDR3 nucleotides read TGTGCCAGCAGTGAAGAGGTGGGGCTCCGACAGGGATTGGACGAGCAGTACTTC. This codes for CASSEEVGLRQGLDEQYF.